This T cell receptor (beta chain) was found in a study of follicular helper T cells after annual influenza vaccination. Time point of the sample: 2015-2016 season, 7 days after influenza vaccination. This table comes from immunoSEQ multiplex PCR, and its TCRdb copy is limited to in-frame clones, with some not included. The data show fewer than 7,500 clones, over 80% seen once. The receptor was derived from an adult who received the influenza vaccine. This specimen consisted of CXCR5- memory CD4+ T cells sorted from blood, obtained 7 days after influenza vaccination.

For the CDR3, the DNA is TGCGCCAGCAGCTTGGAGGATACGCAGTATTTT. Translating it yields CASSLEDTQYF. The chain combines TRBV5-1 with TRBJ2-3, with no clear D. CDR3 length: 11 residues. V lost 0 bases and J 6 bases, leaving 2 bases between the germline ends. CDR1 SGHRS and CDR2 YFSETQ come from the germline V gene.